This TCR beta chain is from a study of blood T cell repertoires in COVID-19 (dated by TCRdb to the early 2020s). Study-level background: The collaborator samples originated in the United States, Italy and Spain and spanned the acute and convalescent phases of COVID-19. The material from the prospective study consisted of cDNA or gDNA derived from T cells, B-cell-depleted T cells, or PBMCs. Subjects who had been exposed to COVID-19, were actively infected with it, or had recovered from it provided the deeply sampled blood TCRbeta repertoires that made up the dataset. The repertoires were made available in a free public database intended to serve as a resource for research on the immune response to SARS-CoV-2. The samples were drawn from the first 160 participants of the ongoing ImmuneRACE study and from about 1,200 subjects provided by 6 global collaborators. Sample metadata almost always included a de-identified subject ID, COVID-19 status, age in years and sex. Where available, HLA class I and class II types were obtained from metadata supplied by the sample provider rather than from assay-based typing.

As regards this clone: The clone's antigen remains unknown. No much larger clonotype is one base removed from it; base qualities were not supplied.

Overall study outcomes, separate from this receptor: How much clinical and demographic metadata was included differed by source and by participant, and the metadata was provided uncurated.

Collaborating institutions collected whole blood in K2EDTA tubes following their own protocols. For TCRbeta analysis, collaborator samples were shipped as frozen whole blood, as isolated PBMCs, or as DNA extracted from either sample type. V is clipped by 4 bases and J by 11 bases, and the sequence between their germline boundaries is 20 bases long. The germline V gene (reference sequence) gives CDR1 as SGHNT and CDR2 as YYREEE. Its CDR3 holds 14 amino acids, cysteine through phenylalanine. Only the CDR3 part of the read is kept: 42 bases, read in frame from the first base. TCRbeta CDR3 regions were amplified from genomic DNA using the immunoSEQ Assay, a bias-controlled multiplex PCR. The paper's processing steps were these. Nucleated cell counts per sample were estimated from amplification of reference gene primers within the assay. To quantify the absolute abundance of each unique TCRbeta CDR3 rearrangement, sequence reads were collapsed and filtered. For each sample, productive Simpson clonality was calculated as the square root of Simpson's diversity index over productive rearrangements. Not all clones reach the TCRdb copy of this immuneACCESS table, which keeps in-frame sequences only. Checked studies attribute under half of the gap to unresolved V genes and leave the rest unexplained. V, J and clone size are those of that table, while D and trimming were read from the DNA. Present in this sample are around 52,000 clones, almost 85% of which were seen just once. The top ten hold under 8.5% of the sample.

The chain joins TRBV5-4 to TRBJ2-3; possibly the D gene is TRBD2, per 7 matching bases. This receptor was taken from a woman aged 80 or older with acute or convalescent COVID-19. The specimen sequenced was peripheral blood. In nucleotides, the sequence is TGTGCCAGCAGCCCGAGGGGGGGGTCCTACTTGCAGTATTTT. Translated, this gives CASSPRGGSYLQYF.